This record covers a single T cell receptor beta chain. The data originate from a study of blood T cell repertoires in COVID-19. The overall study: Sites in the United States, Italy and Spain provided acute and convalescent COVID-19 samples. PBMCs, B-cell-depleted T cells, or T cells provided the cDNA or gDNA that made up the material.

Authors' methods: Estimated nucleated cell counts came from reference gene primer amplification. Libraries were prepared by immunoSEQ multiplex PCR; TCRdb keeps only in-frame clonotypes and omits some of them. The V and J calls and the clone size are those of that table, but D and trimming were determined from the DNA. The repertoire holds more than 85,000 clones, about 81% seen once, with 3.5% to 5% in the top ten. The clonotype comes from a man in his 60s with acute or convalescent COVID-19. Sequencing was performed on peripheral blood.

The CDR3 loop is CSARLAGGTGTQYF. The CDR3 DNA reads as TGCAGCGCAAGACTAGCGGGAGGAACGGGTACGCAGTATTTT. V is TRBV29-1 and J is TRBJ2-3, with TRBD2 identical over 13 bases. The CDR3 contains 14 residues. CDR1 and CDR2 from the germline V gene are SQVTM and ANQGSEA. V shed 7 bases, J shed 8 bases, and the junction held 9 bases outside the gene matches.